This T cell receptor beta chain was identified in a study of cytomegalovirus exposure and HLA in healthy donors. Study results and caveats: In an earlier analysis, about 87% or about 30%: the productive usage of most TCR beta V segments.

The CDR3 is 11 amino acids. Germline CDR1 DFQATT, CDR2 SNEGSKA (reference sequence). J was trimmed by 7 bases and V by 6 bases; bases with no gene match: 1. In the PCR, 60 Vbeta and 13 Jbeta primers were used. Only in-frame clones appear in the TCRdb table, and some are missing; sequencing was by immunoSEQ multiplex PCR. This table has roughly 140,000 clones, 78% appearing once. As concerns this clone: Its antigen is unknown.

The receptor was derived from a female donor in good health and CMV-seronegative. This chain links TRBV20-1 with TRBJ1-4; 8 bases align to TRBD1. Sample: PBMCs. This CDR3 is CSADRGEKLFF. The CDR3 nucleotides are TGCAGTGCCGACAGGGGTGAAAAACTGTTTTTT.